Detailed here is one T cell receptor beta chain. Antigen: not known. The table came from immunoSEQ multiplex PCR; TCRdb's copy has only in-frame clones and leaves some out. The table shows 130,000 or so clones, with approximately 89% occurring only once. This entry is derived from a study of cytomegalovirus exposure and HLA in healthy donors. Study findings and constraints: A few chains tied to CMV proved CMV antigen-specific in vitro.

Germline loops: CDR1 SGHTS, CDR2 YDEGEE. Trimming shortened V by 4 bases and J by 4 bases, and 15 bases separated the two germline ends. The CDR3 spans 16 residues. The V and J genes are TRBV5-8 and TRBJ1-6, with D possibly matching TRBD1 (6 bases). The source material was PBMCs. The sequence was obtained from a woman younger than 30 in good health and CMV-seronegative. The CDR3 DNA sequence: TGTGCCAGCAGCCATTCTAAACAGGGATATAATTCACCCCTCCACTTT. Protein sequence: CASSHSKQGYNSPLHF.